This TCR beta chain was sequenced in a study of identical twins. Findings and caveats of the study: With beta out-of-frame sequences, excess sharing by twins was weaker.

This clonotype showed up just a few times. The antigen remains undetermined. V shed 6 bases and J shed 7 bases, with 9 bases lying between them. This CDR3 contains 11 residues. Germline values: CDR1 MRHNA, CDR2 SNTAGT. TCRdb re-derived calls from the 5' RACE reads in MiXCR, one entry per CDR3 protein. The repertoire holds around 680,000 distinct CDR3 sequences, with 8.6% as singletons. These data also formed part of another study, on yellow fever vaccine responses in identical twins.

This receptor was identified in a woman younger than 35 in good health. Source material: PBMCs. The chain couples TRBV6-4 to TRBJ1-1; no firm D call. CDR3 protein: CASRDRGEAFF. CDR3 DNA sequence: TGTGCCAGCAGGGACCGGGGTGAAGCTTTCTTT.